This T cell receptor beta chain was sequenced for a study of cytomegalovirus exposure and HLA in healthy donors. Turning to the study itself: Approximately 190 million T cells yielded roughly 120 million unique TCR beta sequences, as an earlier analysis found.

Study-wide findings and caveats: Later findings reportedly placed an Asian-associated ancestry cluster below the approximately 700-donor mean for N-insertions. Relative to equally common others, HLA-associated TCR beta chains showed greater clonal expansion in a later analysis.

The PCR contained 60 Vbeta and 13 Jbeta primers. The repertoire was sequenced with immunoSEQ multiplex PCR; TCRdb's copy has only in-frame clones and lacks some. The sample has under 110,000 clones; roughly four fifths are singletons. Of note for this clone: Its antigen remains unidentified.

The germline V gene encodes CDR1 LGHNA and CDR2 YNFKEQ. The CDR3 is 17 amino acids. V was pared by 0 bases and J by 7 bases, with 19 bases between. This TCR was sampled from a man aged 50 or older in good health and CMV-seronegative. The V gene is TRBV4-2, the J gene TRBJ2-1; tentatively, D is TRBD2 (5 bases). Sequencing input: PBMCs. The DNA of the CDR3 is TGTGCCAGCAGCCAAGATTGGACTTTTCCTCGGACTAATGAGCAGTTCTTC. It specifies CASSQDWTFPRTNEQFF.